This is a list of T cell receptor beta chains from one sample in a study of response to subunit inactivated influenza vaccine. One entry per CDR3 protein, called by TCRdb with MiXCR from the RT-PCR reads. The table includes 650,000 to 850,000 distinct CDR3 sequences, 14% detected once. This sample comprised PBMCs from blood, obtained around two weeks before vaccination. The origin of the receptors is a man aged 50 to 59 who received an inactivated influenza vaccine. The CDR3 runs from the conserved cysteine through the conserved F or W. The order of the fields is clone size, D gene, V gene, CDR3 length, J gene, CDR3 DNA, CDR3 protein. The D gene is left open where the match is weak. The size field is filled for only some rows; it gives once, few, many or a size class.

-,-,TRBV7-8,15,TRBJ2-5,TGTGCCAGCAGCTTAGGACAGACCTCCCTAGAGACCCAGTACTTC,CASSLGQTSLETQYF
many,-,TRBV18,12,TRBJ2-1,TGTGCCAGCTCACCAACGGAAATTGAGCAGTTCTTC,CASSPTEIEQFF
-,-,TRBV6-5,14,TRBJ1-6,TGTGCCAGCAGTTACTCGGGGGGCAGTTCACCCCTCCACTTT,CASSYSGGSSPLHF
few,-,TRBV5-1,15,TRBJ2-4,TGCGCCAGCAGCTTATTTCCAGACGCCAAAAACATTCAGTACTTC,CASSLFPDAKNIQYF
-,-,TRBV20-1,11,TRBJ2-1,TGCAGTGCTGGGTACTACAATGAGCAGTTCTTC,CSAGYYNEQFF
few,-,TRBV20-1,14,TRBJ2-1,TGCAGTGCTAGAGAAGGAGGAACCTACAATGAGCAGTTCTTC,CSAREGGTYNEQFF
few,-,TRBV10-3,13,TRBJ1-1,TGTGCCATCAGTGACCAATCGGAGGGTGAAGCTTTCTTT,CAISDQSEGEAFF
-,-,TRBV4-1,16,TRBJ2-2,TGCGCCAGCACCCAACTGTTTGCCGCCGACACCGGGGAGCTGTTTTTT,CASTQLFAADTGELFF
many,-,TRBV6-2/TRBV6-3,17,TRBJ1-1,TGTGCCAGCAGTTACTACACGGAGGGGCTAGGGATAGCTGAAGCTTTCTTT,CASSYYTEGLGIAEAFF
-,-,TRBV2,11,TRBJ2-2,TGTGGGACGGCGAACACCGGGGAGCTGTTTTTT,CGTANTGELFF
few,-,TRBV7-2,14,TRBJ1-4,TGTGCCAGCAGCTTGTACGGGTTTAATGAAAAACTGTTTTTT,CASSLYGFNEKLFF
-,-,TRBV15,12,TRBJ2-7,TGTGCCACCAGCAGAGATCTCGACGAGCAGTACTTC,CATSRDLDEQYF
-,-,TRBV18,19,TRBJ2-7,TGTGCCAGCTCACCACCGTCGGCCGGGATAGGGAAGACTTACTACGAGCAGTACTTC,CASSPPSAGIGKTYYEQYF
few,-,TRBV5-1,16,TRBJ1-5,TGCGCCAGCAGCTTGGAGCCAGGGCCTACCAATCAGCCCCAGCATTTT,CASSLEPGPTNQPQHF
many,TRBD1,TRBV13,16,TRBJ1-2,TGTGCCAGCAGCCTAAAGACCGGGACAGGGGACTATGGCTACACCTTC,CASSLKTGTGDYGYTF
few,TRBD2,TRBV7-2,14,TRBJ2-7,TGTGCCAGCAGCTTCAGCGGGAGTGCCCTCGAGCAGTACTTC,CASSFSGSALEQYF
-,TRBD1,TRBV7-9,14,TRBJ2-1,TGTGCCAGCAATCCAGGACAGGGGTACAATGAGCAGTTCTTC,CASNPGQGYNEQFF
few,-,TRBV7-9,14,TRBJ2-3,TGTGCCAGCAGCCGCCCTACTGGCACAGATACGCAGTATTTT,CASSRPTGTDTQYF
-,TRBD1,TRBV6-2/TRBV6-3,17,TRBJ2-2,TGTGCCAGCAGTTATGTGACGGGACAGGCGAACACCGGGGAGCTGTTTTTT,CASSYVTGQANTGELFF
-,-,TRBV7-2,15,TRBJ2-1,TGTGCCAGCAGCTTAGACGGGTTTTCCTACAATGAGCAGTTCTTC,CASSLDGFSYNEQFF
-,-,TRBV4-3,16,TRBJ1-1,TGCGCCAGCAGCCAAGATGGGATGGGGACGGACTATGAAGCTTTCTTT,CASSQDGMGTDYEAFF
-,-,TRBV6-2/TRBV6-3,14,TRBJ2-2,TGTGCCAGCACTCGGGTAGCCCTCACCGGGGAGCTGTTTTTT,CASTRVALTGELFF